The TCR beta chain under discussion was sequenced for a study of blood T cell repertoires in COVID-19. The wider study: The cDNA or gDNA used as material had been derived from T cells, B-cell-depleted T cells, or PBMCs.

The V gene's germline CDR1 is MNHEY and CDR2 SVGAGI. V was pared by 6 bases and J by 3 bases, with 2 bases of the junction left unmatched. The CDR3 spans 14 residues. Profiling relied on immunoSEQ multiplex PCR, and the TCRdb table lists in-frame clones only, not all of them. Seen here are over 200,000 clones, approximately 89% observed once, and the top ten hold approximately 9.4%. Sequencing used peripheral blood. The receptor was derived from a man aged 35 to 55 who had recovered from COVID-19. V usage is TRBV6-5 and J usage is TRBJ1-6; TRBD1 matches 7 bases. CDR3 DNA: TGTGCCAGCAGCCGACAGGGCTATAATTCACCCCTCCACTTT. Residues: CASSRQGYNSPLHF.